The T cell receptor beta chain under discussion was sequenced for a study of blood T cell repertoires in COVID-19. Study overall: Sites in the United States, Italy and Spain provided acute and convalescent COVID-19 samples. Sources were T cells, B-cell-depleted T cells, or PBMCs; the material itself was cDNA or gDNA.

Participants were aged about 18 to 100 years from some 24 US areas. Libraries were prepared by immunoSEQ multiplex PCR; TCRdb keeps only in-frame clonotypes and omits some of them. The sample consists of 140,000 or so clones, approximately 84% of them appearing once. The TCR comes from a woman aged 50 to 60 with acute COVID-19. Sequencing was performed on PBMCs or T cells enriched from blood (not recorded which).

The DNA of the CDR3 is TGTGCCAGCACGGGGGGCCTAGCGGGAGGGGAAGAGACCCAGTACTTC. Translating it yields CASTGGLAGGEETQYF. V usage is TRBV2 and J usage is TRBJ2-5; TRBD2 matches 12 bases. Germline assignment: CDR1 SNHLY and CDR2 FYNNEI. The CDR3 consists of 16 residues. Losses at the gene ends were 7 bases for V and 3 bases for J; bases not matched to a gene: 9.